The rows below give T cell receptor beta chains drawn from one sample of a study of T-cell reconstitution after alpha-beta-depleted transplantation in children. One entry per CDR3 protein, called by TCRdb with MiXCR from the PCR reads. The sample contains about 600,000 distinct CDR3 sequences, 10% of which appear only once. The source material was PBMCs from the stem cell graft donor, sampled from the stem cell graft. These receptor sequences come from a human donor who donated a stem cell graft to a child with acute myeloid leukemia. Each CDR3 is given with its conserved first and last residue. D genes are given only for firm matches. Expanded clones get a size class; other rows say once, few or many, or leave the size out.

d_call j_call clone_size v_call cdr3_aa cdr3_nt
- TRBJ2-2 few TRBV24-1 CATSGGVYTGELFF TGTGCCACCAGTGGCGGGGTTTACACCGGGGAGCTGTTTTTT
TRBD2 TRBJ2-1 - TRBV11-2 CASSSYQTSGRDEQFF TGTGCCAGCAGCTCCTATCAGACTAGCGGGAGAGATGAGCAGTTCTTC
- TRBJ2-7 few TRBV27 CASSIRTDYYEQYF TGTGCCAGCAGTATCAGGACAGATTATTACGAGCAGTACTTC
TRBD2 TRBJ2-3 - TRBV29-1 CSSRGGLAGDDTQYF TGCAGCAGCCGGGGCGGACTAGCGGGAGATGATACGCAGTATTTT
- TRBJ2-2 many TRBV5-1 CASSLEQGGGELFF TGCGCCAGCAGCTTGGAACAGGGCGGCGGGGAGCTGTTTTTT
TRBD1 TRBJ2-2 many TRBV4-3 CASSKTGGANTGELFF TGCGCCAGCAGCAAGACAGGGGGCGCGAACACCGGGGAGCTGTTTTTT
- TRBJ1-1 few TRBV20-1 CSVLRSLAAEAFF TGCAGTGTTCTCCGATCCCTGGCGGCTGAAGCTTTCTTT
- TRBJ2-1 many TRBV2 CASRVRVSSYNEQFF TGTGCCAGCAGGGTTAGGGTGAGCTCCTACAATGAGCAGTTCTTC
- TRBJ2-1 - TRBV2 CASCLWGAGSSSYNEQFF TGTGCCAGCTGCTTATGGGGGGCGGGATCAAGCTCCTACAATGAGCAGTTCTTC
- TRBJ2-1 - TRBV7-2 CASSSTVYNEQFF TGTGCCAGCAGCTCTACAGTGTACAATGAGCAGTTCTTC